This T cell receptor (beta chain) was identified during a study of T cell responses to AZD1222 COVID-19 vaccine. There are 17 residues in the CDR3. V was pared by 1 base and J by 0 bases, with 13 bases between. CDR1 is SNHLY and CDR2 is FYNNEI in the germline V gene. Using immunoSEQ multiplex PCR, the repertoire was profiled, and TCRdb retains in-frame clones only, with some absent. Altogether approximately 110,000 clones are present, roughly 90% being singletons, with the ten largest covering 4% to 4.5%. This TCR was recovered from an adult in good health. The material sequenced was peripheral blood, taken on day 0 of AZD1222 vaccination. This chain connects TRBV2 to TRBJ1-3, with D uncertain. The CDR3 nucleotides are TGTGCCAGCAGTGAAGGACTCATGCTTATCTCTGGAAACACCATATATTTT. Encoded protein: CASSEGLMLISGNTIYF.